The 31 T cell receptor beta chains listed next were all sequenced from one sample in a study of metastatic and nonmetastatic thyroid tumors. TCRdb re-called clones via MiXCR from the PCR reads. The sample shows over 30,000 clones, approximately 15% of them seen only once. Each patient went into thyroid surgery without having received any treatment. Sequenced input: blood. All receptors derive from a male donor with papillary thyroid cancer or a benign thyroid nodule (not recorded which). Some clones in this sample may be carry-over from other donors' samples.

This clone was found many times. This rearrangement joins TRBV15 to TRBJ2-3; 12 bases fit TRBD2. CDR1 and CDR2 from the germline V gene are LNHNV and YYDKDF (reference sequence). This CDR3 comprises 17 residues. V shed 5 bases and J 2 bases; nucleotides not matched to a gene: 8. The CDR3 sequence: CATSGHPSGRDTDTQYF. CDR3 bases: TGTGCCACCAGCGGACATCCTAGCGGGAGGGACACAGATACGCAGTATTTT.

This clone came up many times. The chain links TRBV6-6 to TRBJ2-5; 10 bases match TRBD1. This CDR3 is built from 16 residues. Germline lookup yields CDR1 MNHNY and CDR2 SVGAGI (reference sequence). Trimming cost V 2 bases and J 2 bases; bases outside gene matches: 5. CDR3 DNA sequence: TGTGCCAGCAGTTACGGGGACAGGGGAGGACAAGAGACCCAGTACTTC. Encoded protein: CASSYGDRGGQETQYF.

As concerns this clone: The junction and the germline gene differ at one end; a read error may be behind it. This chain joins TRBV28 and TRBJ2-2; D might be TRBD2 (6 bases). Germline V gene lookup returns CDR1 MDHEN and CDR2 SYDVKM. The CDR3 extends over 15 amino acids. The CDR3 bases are TGTGCCAGCACCATATCGGGAGTGAACACCCGGGAGCTGTTTTTT. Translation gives CASTISGVNTRELFF.

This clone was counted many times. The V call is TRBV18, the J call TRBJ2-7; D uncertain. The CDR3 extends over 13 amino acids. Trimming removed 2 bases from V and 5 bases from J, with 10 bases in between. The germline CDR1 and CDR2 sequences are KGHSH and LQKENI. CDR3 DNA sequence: TGTGCCAGCTCACCAGTTGGTACAGACGAGCAGTACTTC. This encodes CASSPVGTDEQYF.

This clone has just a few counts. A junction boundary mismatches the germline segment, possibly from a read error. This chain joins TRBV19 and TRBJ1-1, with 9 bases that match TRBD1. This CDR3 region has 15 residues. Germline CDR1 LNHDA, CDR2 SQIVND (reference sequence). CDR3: CASTLQGAFNTEAFF. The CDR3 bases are TGTGCCAGTACTTTACAGGGGGCGTTCAACACCGAAGCTTTCTTT.

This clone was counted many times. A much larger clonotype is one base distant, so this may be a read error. The CDR3 DNA is TGTGCCAGCAGCTTTTTCGGTCGGCTAGCGGGACGAGAGCAGTACTTC. The encoded protein is CASSFFGRLAGREQYF. This chain joins TRBV11-2 and TRBJ2-7, with 9 positions matching TRBD2. The CDR3 is made up of 16 amino acids. Germline CDR1 is SGHAT and CDR2 is FQNNGV. The V gene end was trimmed by 3 bases and the J gene end by 7 bases; junction bases not matched to a gene: 13.

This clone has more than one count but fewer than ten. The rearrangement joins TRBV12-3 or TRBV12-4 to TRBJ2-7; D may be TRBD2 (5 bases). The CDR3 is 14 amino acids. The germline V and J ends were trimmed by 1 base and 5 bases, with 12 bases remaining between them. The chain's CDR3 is CASSLGPGNNEQYF. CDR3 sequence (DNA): TGTGCCAGCAGTTTAGGACCGGGAAATAACGAGCAGTACTTC.

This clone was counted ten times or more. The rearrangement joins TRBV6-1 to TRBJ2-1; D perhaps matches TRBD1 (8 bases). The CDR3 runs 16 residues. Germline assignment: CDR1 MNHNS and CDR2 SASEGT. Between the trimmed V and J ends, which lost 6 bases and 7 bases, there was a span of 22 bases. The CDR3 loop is CASRGGGQEGFNEQFF. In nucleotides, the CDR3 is TGTGCCAGCAGGGGGGGGGGACAGGAGGGGTTTAATGAGCAGTTCTTC.

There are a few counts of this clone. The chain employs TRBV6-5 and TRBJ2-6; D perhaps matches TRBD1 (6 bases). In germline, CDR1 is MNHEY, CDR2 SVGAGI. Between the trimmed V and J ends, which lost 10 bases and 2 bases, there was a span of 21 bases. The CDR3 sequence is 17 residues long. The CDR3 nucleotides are TGTGCCAACAGCCAGACCTTCGGACAGACTGGGGCCAACGTCCTGACTTTC. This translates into CANSQTFGQTGANVLTF.

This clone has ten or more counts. The CDR3 DNA follows: TGTGCCAGCAGCCAAGCCGGGACTAGCGGCACAGATACGCAGTATTTT. Protein sequence: CASSQAGTSGTDTQYF. J is TRBJ2-3 and V is TRBV4-2; 10 bases map to TRBD2. CDR1 is LGHNA and CDR2 is YNFKEQ in the germline V gene. The CDR3 extends over 16 amino acids. Trimming took 1 base from V and 1 from J; bases not matched to a gene: 2.

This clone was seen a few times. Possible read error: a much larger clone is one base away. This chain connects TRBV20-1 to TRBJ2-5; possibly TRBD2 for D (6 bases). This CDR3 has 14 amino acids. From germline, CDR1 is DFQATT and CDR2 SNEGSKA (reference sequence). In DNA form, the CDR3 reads TGCACCTCGGGTAGCGGAGCCAACCAAGAGACCCAGTACTTC. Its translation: CTSGSGANQETQYF.

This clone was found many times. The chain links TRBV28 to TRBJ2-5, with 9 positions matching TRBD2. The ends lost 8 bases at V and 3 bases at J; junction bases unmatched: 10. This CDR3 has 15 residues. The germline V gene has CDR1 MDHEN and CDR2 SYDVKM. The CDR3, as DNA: TGTGCCAGCCGGGGGGCGGGAGGGAACGAAGAGACCCAGTACTTC. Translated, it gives CASRGAGGNEETQYF.

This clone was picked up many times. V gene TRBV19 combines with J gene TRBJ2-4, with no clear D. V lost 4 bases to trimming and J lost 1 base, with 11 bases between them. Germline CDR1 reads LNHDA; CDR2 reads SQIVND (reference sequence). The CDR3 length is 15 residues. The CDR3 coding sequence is TGTGCCAGTAGTAATATGTTGGGTGCCAAAAACATTCAGTACTTC. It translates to CASSNMLGAKNIQYF.

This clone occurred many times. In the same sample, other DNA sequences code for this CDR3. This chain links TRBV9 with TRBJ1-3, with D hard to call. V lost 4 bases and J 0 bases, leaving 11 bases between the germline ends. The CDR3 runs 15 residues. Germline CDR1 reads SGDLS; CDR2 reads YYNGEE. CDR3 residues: CASSTGPSSGNTIYF. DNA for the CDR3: TGTGCCAGCAGCACTGGGCCCAGCTCTGGAAACACCATATATTTT.

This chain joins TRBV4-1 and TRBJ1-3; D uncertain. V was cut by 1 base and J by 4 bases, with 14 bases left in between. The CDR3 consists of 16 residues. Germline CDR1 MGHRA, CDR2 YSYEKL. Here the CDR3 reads CASSQVMFLRGNTIYF. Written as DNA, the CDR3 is TGCGCCAGCAGCCAAGTTATGTTCCTGAGGGGAAACACCATATATTTT.

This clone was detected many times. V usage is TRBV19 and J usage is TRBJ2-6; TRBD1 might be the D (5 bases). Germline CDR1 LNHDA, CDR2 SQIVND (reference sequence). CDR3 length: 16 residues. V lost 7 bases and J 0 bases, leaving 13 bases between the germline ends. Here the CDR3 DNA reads TGTGCCAGTACCCCTAAGGGGCTCTCTGGGGCCAACGTCCTGACTTTC. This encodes CASTPKGLSGANVLTF. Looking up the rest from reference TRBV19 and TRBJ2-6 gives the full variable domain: DGGITQSPKYLFRKEGQNVTLSCEQNLNHDAMYWYRQDPGQGLRLIYYSQIVNDFQKGDIAEGYSVSREKKESFPLTVTSAQKNPTAFYLCASTPKGLSGANVLTFGAGSRLTVL.

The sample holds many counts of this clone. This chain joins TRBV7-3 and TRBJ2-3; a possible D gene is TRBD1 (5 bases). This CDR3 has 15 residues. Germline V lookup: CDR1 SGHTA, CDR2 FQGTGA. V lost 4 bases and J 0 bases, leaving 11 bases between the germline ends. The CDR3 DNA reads TGTGCCAGCAGCTCCCGTGGGGCTAGCACAGATACGCAGTATTTT. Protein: CASSSRGASTDTQYF.

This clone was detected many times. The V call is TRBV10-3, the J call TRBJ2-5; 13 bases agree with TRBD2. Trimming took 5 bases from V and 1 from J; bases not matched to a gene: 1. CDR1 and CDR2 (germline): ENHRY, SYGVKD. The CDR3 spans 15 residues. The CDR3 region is CAISTSGGGQETQYF. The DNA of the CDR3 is TGTGCCATCAGTACTAGCGGGGGGGGCCAAGAGACCCAGTACTTC.

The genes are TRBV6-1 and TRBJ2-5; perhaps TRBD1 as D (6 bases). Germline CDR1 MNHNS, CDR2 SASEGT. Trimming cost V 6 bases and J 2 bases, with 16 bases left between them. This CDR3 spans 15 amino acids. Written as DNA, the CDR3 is TGTGCCAGCAGGCCCAGGGGCCTAGAGCAAGAGACCCAGTACTTC. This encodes CASRPRGLEQETQYF.

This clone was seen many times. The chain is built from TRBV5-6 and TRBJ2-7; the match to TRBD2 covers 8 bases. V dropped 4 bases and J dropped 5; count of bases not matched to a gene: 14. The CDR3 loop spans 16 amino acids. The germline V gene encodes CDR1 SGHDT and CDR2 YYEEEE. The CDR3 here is CASSPGAGTRGHEQYF. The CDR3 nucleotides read TGTGCCAGCAGCCCCGGGGCCGGGACTAGGGGTCACGAGCAGTACTTC.

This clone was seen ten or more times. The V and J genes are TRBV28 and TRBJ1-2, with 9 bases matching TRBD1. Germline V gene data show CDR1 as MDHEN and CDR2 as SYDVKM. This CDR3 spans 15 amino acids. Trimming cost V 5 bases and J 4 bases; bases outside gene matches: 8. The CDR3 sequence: CASSPPGQGGYGYTF. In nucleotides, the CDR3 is TGTGCCAGCAGTCCACCGGGACAGGGAGGCTATGGCTACACCTTC.

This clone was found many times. CDR3 DNA sequence: TGTGCCAGCAGCTTAAGCGGGGGCGCAGGATCCGAGCAGTACTTC. This gives the protein CASSLSGGAGSEQYF. The chain uses TRBV7-3 and TRBJ2-7; tentative D call: TRBD2 (7 bases). The CDR3 loop spans 15 amino acids. With 1 base removed from V and 6 bases from J, the gap between germline ends came to 16 bases. Germline loops: CDR1 SGHTA, CDR2 FQGTGA.

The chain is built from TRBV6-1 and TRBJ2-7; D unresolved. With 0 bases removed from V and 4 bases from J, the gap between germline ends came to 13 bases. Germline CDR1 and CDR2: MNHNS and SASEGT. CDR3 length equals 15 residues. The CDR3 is CASSEAIYPVYEQYF. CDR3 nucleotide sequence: TGTGCCAGCAGTGAAGCAATCTATCCGGTTTACGAGCAGTACTTC.

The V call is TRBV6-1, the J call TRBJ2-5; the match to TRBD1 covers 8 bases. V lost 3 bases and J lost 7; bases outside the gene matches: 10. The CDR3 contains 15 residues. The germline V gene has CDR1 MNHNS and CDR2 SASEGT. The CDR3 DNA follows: TGTGCCAGCAGTGACCCGGGACAGGCGTCGGTGACCCAGTACTTC. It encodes CASSDPGQASVTQYF.

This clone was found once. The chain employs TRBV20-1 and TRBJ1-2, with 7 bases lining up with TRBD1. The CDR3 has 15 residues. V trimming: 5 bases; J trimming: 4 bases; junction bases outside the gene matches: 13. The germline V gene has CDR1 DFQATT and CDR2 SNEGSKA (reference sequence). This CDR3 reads CSALPQDRPLYGYTF. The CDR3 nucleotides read TGCAGTGCTCTGCCGCAGGACAGGCCCCTCTATGGCTACACCTTC.

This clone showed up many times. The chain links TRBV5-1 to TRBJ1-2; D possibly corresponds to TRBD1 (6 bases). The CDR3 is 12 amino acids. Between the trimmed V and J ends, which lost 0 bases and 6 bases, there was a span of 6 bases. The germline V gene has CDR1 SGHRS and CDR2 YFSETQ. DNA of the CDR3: TGCGCCAGCAGCTTGGCAGGGGATGGCTACACCTTC. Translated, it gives CASSLAGDGYTF.

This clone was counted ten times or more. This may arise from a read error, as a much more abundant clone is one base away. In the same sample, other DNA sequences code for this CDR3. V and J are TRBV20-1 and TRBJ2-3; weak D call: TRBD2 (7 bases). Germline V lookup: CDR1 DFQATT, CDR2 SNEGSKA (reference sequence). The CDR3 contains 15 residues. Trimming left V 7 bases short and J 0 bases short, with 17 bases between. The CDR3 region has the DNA TGCAGTGTGAGGGGGGGGATCTCGAGCACAGATACGCAGTATTTT. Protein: CSVRGGISSTDTQYF.

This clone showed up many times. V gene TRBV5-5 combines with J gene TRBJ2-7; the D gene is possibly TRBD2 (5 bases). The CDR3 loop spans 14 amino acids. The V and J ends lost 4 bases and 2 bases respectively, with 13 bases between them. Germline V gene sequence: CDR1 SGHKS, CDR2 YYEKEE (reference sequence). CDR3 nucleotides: TGTGCCAGCAGCCCGCCGGGGTCGCCCTACGAGCAGTACTTC. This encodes CASSPPGSPYEQYF.

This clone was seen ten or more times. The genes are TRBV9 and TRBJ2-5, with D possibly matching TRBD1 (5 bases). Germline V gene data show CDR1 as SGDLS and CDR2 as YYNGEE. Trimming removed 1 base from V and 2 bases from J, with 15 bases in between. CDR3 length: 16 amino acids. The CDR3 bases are TGTGCCAGCAGCGTAACTATAGGACACCAACAAGAGACCCAGTACTTC. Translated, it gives CASSVTIGHQQETQYF.

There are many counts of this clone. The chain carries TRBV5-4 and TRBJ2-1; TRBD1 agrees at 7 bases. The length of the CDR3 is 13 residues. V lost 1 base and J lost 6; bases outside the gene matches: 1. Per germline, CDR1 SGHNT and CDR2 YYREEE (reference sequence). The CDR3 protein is CASSLRDSNEQFF. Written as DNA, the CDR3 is TGTGCCAGCAGCTTGCGGGACAGCAATGAGCAGTTCTTC. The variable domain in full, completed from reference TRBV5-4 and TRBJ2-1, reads ETGVTQSPTHLIKTRGQQVTLRCSSQSGHNTVSWYQQALGQGPQFIFQYYREEENGRGNFPPRFSGLQFPNYSSELNVNALELDDSALYLCASSLRDSNEQFFGPGTRLTVL.

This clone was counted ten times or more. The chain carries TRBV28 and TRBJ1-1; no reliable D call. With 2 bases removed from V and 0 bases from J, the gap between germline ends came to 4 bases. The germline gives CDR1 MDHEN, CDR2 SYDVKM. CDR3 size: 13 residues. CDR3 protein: CASSLPMNTEAFF. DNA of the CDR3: TGTGCCAGCAGTTTACCGATGAACACTGAAGCTTTCTTT.